Each of the 14 T cell receptor beta chains below was sequenced from the same sample in a study of blood T cell repertoires in COVID-19. Only in-frame clones appear in the TCRdb table, and some are missing; sequencing was by immunoSEQ multiplex PCR. Of over 65,000 clones listed, approximately 80% are singletons. Sequences were obtained from peripheral blood. The receptors here all came from a man older than 75 with acute or convalescent COVID-19.

V usage is TRBV6-2 or TRBV6-3 and J usage is TRBJ2-2; 12 nucleotides align to TRBD2. Germline values: CDR1 MNHEY, CDR2 SVGEGT. After removal of 6 bases from V and 5 bases from J, the junction contained 4 bases not matched to a gene. The CDR3 is 15 residues long. Here the CDR3 reads CASSAGTSGTGELFF. CDR3 DNA sequence: TGTGCCAGCAGCGCCGGGACTAGCGGGACCGGGGAGCTGTTTTTT.

The gene calls are TRBV30 and TRBJ2-5; D is possibly TRBD1 (6 bases). Germline-derived CDR1 and CDR2 are GTSNPN and SVGIG (reference sequence). The CDR3 sequence is 13 residues long. V lost 8 bases and J lost 5, with 18 bases in between. CDR3: CAATGSLWETQYF. Written as DNA, the CDR3 is TGTGCCGCCACAGGGAGCCTCTGGGAGACCCAGTACTTC.

This clone was observed once. V and J are TRBV6-2 or TRBV6-3 and TRBJ1-1; 7 nucleotides match TRBD1. The length of the CDR3 is 14 residues. The V and J ends lost 1 base and 5 bases, in that order; junction bases with no gene match: 4. Per germline, CDR1 MNHEY and CDR2 SVGEGT. The DNA for the CDR3 is TGTGCCAGCAGTTACTATACAGGGGATACTGAAGCTTTCTTT. Its translation is CASSYYTGDTEAFF.

The V and J genes are TRBV3-1 (or the pseudogene TRBV3-2) and TRBJ2-5; TRBD1 aligns across 8 bases. The J segment lost 5 bases and the V segment lost 3 bases, leaving 11 bases of the junction unmatched. The germline V gene encodes CDR1 LGHDT and CDR2 YNNKEL (reference sequence). The CDR3 runs to 16 residues. Here the CDR3 DNA reads TGTGCCAGCAGCCAGGGCCAGACAGGGGTGGGGGAGACCCAGTACTTC. Protein: CASSQGQTGVGETQYF.

The J gene is TRBJ1-5, the V gene TRBV18; 7 nucleotides line up with TRBD1. Germline-derived CDR1 and CDR2 are KGHSH and LQKENI. CDR3 size: 16 residues. With 3 bases clipped from V and 5 bases from J, the junction kept 10 bases outside the gene matches. The CDR3 spells CASSPTRQGKDQPQHF. The CDR3, as DNA: TGTGCCAGCTCACCCACCCGACAGGGCAAAGATCAGCCCCAGCATTTT.

The V call is TRBV6-5, the J call TRBJ2-7, with 9 bases identical to TRBD2. Unmatched junction bases numbered 4, after V lost 0 bases and J lost 4 bases. The CDR3 contains 15 residues. Germline values: CDR1 MNHEY, CDR2 SVGAGI. In nucleotides, the CDR3 is TGTGCCAGCAGTTACTCGCTAGCGGGAAGATACGAGCAGTACTTC. Protein sequence: CASSYSLAGRYEQYF.

This chain joins TRBV11-1 and TRBJ2-6, with no clear D. V shed 2 bases and J shed 2 bases, with 7 bases lying between them. The germline V gene encodes CDR1 SGHAT and CDR2 FQDESV (reference sequence). The CDR3 has 15 amino acids. The CDR3 DNA reads as TGTGCCAGCAGCTTAAGCCGCACTGGGGCCAACGTCCTGACTTTC. Translated: CASSLSRTGANVLTF.

The CDR3 DNA follows: TGTGCCAGCAGCCAAGGTTTGGCAGGTGCGAACACCGGGGAGCTGTTTTTT. Translation gives CASSQGLAGANTGELFF. The chain has TRBV3-1 (or the pseudogene TRBV3-2) and TRBJ2-2; the D is unclear. Germline-derived CDR1 and CDR2 are LGHDT and YNNKEL (reference sequence). The CDR3 totals 17 residues. Trimming took 1 base from V and 0 from J, leaving 12 bases between them.

This rearrangement joins TRBV28 to TRBJ2-7; D may be TRBD2 (6 bases). The CDR3 consists of 15 residues. V lost 5 bases and J lost 3, with 17 bases in between. The germline V gene encodes CDR1 MDHEN and CDR2 SYDVKM. DNA of the CDR3: TGTGCCAGCAGTCCCCACCATGGAGGGAACTACGAGCAGTACTTC. Its translation is CASSPHHGGNYEQYF. The full variable domain, with the rest looked up from reference TRBV28 and TRBJ2-7, is DVKVTQSSRYLVKRTGEKVFLECVQDMDHENMFWYRQDPGLGLRLIYFSYDVKMKEKGDIPEGYSVSREKKERFSLILESASTNQTSMYLCASSPHHGGNYEQYFGPGTRLTVT.

This clone was counted ten times or more. This chain joins TRBV19 and TRBJ2-7; 11 nucleotides line up with TRBD2. The CDR3 runs 14 residues. J gave up 5 bases and V 4 bases, and 4 bases lay outside the gene matches. Germline CDR1 reads LNHDA; CDR2 reads SQIVND (reference sequence). CDR3 protein: CASSKTSGSDEQYF. The DNA of the CDR3 is TGTGCCAGTAGTAAAACTAGCGGGAGCGACGAGCAGTACTTC.

A remark on this clone: At the DNA level, this CDR3 is encoded by other sequences in the same sample as well. This chain connects TRBV9 to TRBJ1-6; 8 nucleotides match TRBD1. V dropped 2 bases and J dropped 6; count of bases not matched to a gene: 1. This CDR3 is built from 14 residues. Germline loops: CDR1 SGDLS, CDR2 YYNGEE. CDR3 loop: CASSVGQGNSPLHF. The CDR3 DNA reads as TGTGCCAGCAGCGTCGGACAGGGTAATTCACCCCTCCACTTT.

The genes are TRBV25-1 and TRBJ2-7, with TRBD1 as a possible D gene (5 bases). Trimming cost V 4 bases and J 5 bases, with 15 bases left between them. Germline CDR1 is MGHDK and CDR2 is SYGVNS. This CDR3 contains 14 residues. The DNA of the CDR3 is TGTGCCAGCAGTGGGCAGGGAAGGGCCCACGAGCAGTACTTC. It is translated as CASSGQGRAHEQYF.

The chain employs TRBV18 and TRBJ2-3, with D unclear. This CDR3 spans 13 amino acids. Deletions cut 5 bases from V and 3 bases from J, with 9 bases between. CDR1 KGHSH and CDR2 LQKENI come from the germline V gene. Here the CDR3 DNA reads TGTGCCAGCTCATCCCGCCGGACAGATACGCAGTATTTT. Translated: CASSSRRTDTQYF.

This chain uses TRBV19 with TRBJ2-1, with 8 bases lining up with TRBD2. The CDR3 contains 19 residues. Germline trimming cut 4 bases from V and 0 bases from J; bases unmatched to any gene: 14. CDR1 is LNHDA, CDR2 SQIVND, per germline (reference sequence). CDR3 sequence reads: CASSRASGWVLSSYNEQFF. The CDR3 DNA reads as TGTGCCAGTAGTAGGGCTAGCGGGTGGGTCCTTAGCTCCTACAATGAGCAGTTCTTC.